This T cell receptor (beta chain) derives from a study of cytomegalovirus exposure and HLA in healthy donors. PCR amplification relied on 60 Vbeta primers (plus 13 Jbeta primers). The protocol was immunoSEQ multiplex PCR, while the TCRdb copy is restricted to in-frame clones and leaves out a portion. The data show some 120,000 clones, with around 81% seen just once and 2% to 2.5% held by the top ten. The V gene end was trimmed by 3 bases and the J gene end by 2 bases; junction bases not matched to a gene: 7. Germline V lookup: CDR1 LGHNA, CDR2 YSLEER. This CDR3 comprises 16 residues. J is TRBJ2-1 and V is TRBV4-3; 7 nucleotides line up with TRBD1. This TCR was sampled from a woman aged 35 to 49 in good health and CMV-seronegative. The sequencing input was PBMCs. The CDR3 DNA reads as TGCGCCAGCAGCCAGACCCGGGACAGAGCCTACAATGAGCAGTTCTTC. It translates to CASSQTRDRAYNEQFF.